This T cell receptor beta chain was observed in a study of cytomegalovirus exposure and HLA in healthy donors. PCR was performed using 60 Vbeta and 13 Jbeta primers. Here immunoSEQ multiplex PCR was the method, and the copy in TCRdb shows in-frame clones only, minus some. This sample yields 150,000 to 200,000 clones, of which 84% are seen a single time; under 1.1% belongs to the top ten. Germline lookup yields CDR1 SGHVS and CDR2 FNYEAQ. Trimming removed 1 base from V and 5 bases from J, with 11 bases in between. The CDR3 covers 14 residues. The rearrangement links TRBV7-6 to TRBJ2-5, with D tentatively TRBD2 (5 bases). The sequence was collected from a man aged 25 to 40 in good health and CMV-seronegative. Specimen: PBMCs. CDR3 sequence: CASSLGLTEETQYF. DNA of the CDR3: TGTGCCAGCAGCTTAGGACTAACGGAGGAGACCCAGTACTTC.